The rows below give T cell receptor beta chains drawn from one sample of a study of cytomegalovirus exposure and HLA in healthy donors. Produced via immunoSEQ multiplex PCR; TCRdb's table is partial and in-frame only. The repertoire has some 80,000 clones, about 9.5% of them found once; the top ten carry around 24%. Source material: PBMCs. These receptors all come from a man in his 60s in good health and CMV-seropositive. Both conserved end residues are part of each CDR3. A D gene is named only where the DNA matches it firmly. Clone size appears in some rows only: once, few, many, or a class for an expanded clone.

CDR3nt: TGCGCCAGCAGCTTGGAGGGACAGGGACAAGAGACCCAGTACTTC
CDR3aa: CASSLEGQGQETQYF
len: 15
j_gene: TRBJ2-5
d_gene: TRBD1
v_gene: TRBV5-1
abundance: few

CDR3nt: TGTGCCAGCAGTGAAGTCCTTAGCACAGATACGCAGTATTTT
CDR3aa: CASSEVLSTDTQYF
len: 14
j_gene: TRBJ2-3
d_gene: -
v_gene: TRBV25-1
abundance: few

CDR3nt: TGCGCCAGCAGCTTGGGACAGGGGGCGACAATGTTTGGCTACACCTTC
CDR3aa: CASSLGQGATMFGYTF
len: 16
j_gene: TRBJ1-2
d_gene: TRBD1
v_gene: TRBV5-1
abundance: -

CDR3nt: TGTGCCAGCAGCGCCTACGGGAGGGAGGGGTATGAGCAGTTCTTC
CDR3aa: CASSAYGREGYEQFF
len: 15
j_gene: TRBJ2-1
d_gene: TRBD2
v_gene: TRBV5-4
abundance: few

CDR3nt: TGTGCCAGCAGCTTAGAACAGCCATCCTGGGAGACCCAGTACTTC
CDR3aa: CASSLEQPSWETQYF
len: 15
j_gene: TRBJ2-5
d_gene: -
v_gene: TRBV7-6
abundance: -

CDR3nt: TGTGCCTGGGACAGGGTCACGAACACTGAAGCTTTCTTT
CDR3aa: CAWDRVTNTEAFF
len: 13
j_gene: TRBJ1-1
d_gene: TRBD1
v_gene: TRBV30
abundance: few

CDR3nt: TGTGCCAGTAGTATCTCACTAGCGTCTAGCACAGATACGCAGTATTTT
CDR3aa: CASSISLASSTDTQYF
len: 16
j_gene: TRBJ2-3
d_gene: TRBD2
v_gene: TRBV19
abundance: few

CDR3nt: TGTGCCAGCAGTCTTGACGCAGGGAGCAATCAGCCCCAGCATTTT
CDR3aa: CASSLDAGSNQPQHF
len: 15
j_gene: TRBJ1-5
d_gene: -
v_gene: TRBV28
abundance: -

CDR3nt: TGTGCCACCAGCACAATTAAACCGGGGACTGAAGCTTTCTTT
CDR3aa: CATSTIKPGTEAFF
len: 14
j_gene: TRBJ1-1
d_gene: -
v_gene: TRBV15
abundance: -

CDR3nt: TGTGCCAGCAGCTTCCCCCGACAGTTGAACACTGAAGCTTTCTTT
CDR3aa: CASSFPRQLNTEAFF
len: 15
j_gene: TRBJ1-1
d_gene: -
v_gene: TRBV5-6
abundance: -

CDR3nt: TGTGCCAGCAGCGGCAGGTCGGCCGGGGAGCTGTTTTTT
CDR3aa: CASSGRSAGELFF
len: 13
j_gene: TRBJ2-2
d_gene: -
v_gene: TRBV2
abundance: -

CDR3nt: TGTGCCAGCAGTTTCCTATACCCTGCGGGGAAGAACACTGAAGCTTTCTTT
CDR3aa: CASSFLYPAGKNTEAFF
len: 17
j_gene: TRBJ1-1
d_gene: -
v_gene: TRBV7-6
abundance: -

CDR3nt: TGTGCCAGCAGTCAAAACAGGGGCGATACGCAGTATTTT
CDR3aa: CASSQNRGDTQYF
len: 13
j_gene: TRBJ2-3
d_gene: TRBD1
v_gene: TRBV7-6
abundance: -

CDR3nt: TGTGCCAGCAGCTTAGGGACAGGGTCCGCTCAGCCCCAGCATTTT
CDR3aa: CASSLGTGSAQPQHF
len: 15
j_gene: TRBJ1-5
d_gene: TRBD1
v_gene: TRBV7-2
abundance: -

CDR3nt: TGTGCCAGCAGCTTTCTGACAAACGAAAAACTGTTTTTT
CDR3aa: CASSFLTNEKLFF
len: 13
j_gene: TRBJ1-4
d_gene: -
v_gene: TRBV7-2
abundance: -

CDR3nt: TGCGCCAGCAGTGCGGGACAGAACACCGGGGAGCTGTTTTTT
CDR3aa: CASSAGQNTGELFF
len: 14
j_gene: TRBJ2-2
d_gene: -
v_gene: TRBV10-1
abundance: -

CDR3nt: TGTGCCAGCAGCTACGGAGGAGGGGAAGACAATGAGCAGTTCTTC
CDR3aa: CASSYGGGEDNEQFF
len: 15
j_gene: TRBJ2-1
d_gene: -
v_gene: TRBV7-9
abundance: -

CDR3nt: TGTGCTAGCAGCTTAGCGGGGGGAGAGACCCAGTACTTC
CDR3aa: CASSLAGGETQYF
len: 13
j_gene: TRBJ2-5
d_gene: TRBD2
v_gene: TRBV7-7
abundance: few

CDR3nt: TGTGCCTGGAGTGTCATTTTGGGGACAGGGGGAGTGATTGGGCAGTTCTTC
CDR3aa: CAWSVILGTGGVIGQFF
len: 17
j_gene: TRBJ2-1
d_gene: TRBD1
v_gene: TRBV30
abundance: few

CDR3nt: TGTGCCAGCAGTTTCAGGGAGCAGTTCTTC
CDR3aa: CASSFREQFF
len: 10
j_gene: TRBJ2-1
d_gene: -
v_gene: TRBV28
abundance: -

CDR3nt: TGTGCCAGCAGTGGAATAGGGGTGAATGAAAAACTGTTTTTT
CDR3aa: CASSGIGVNEKLFF
len: 14
j_gene: TRBJ1-4
d_gene: -
v_gene: TRBV28
abundance: few

CDR3nt: TGTGCCAGCAGCTCTGGACTAGCGGGACCTCGGGGGTACGAGCAGTACTTC
CDR3aa: CASSSGLAGPRGYEQYF
len: 17
j_gene: TRBJ2-7
d_gene: TRBD2
v_gene: TRBV5-6
abundance: few

CDR3nt: TGCGCCAGCAGACGAGGGACAGGGAGTTTTGAAAAACTGTTTTTT
CDR3aa: CASRRGTGSFEKLFF
len: 15
j_gene: TRBJ1-4
d_gene: TRBD1
v_gene: TRBV4-1
abundance: few

CDR3nt: TGTGCCAGCAGCACAGGGTGGGGCTACACCTTC
CDR3aa: CASSTGWGYTF
len: 11
j_gene: TRBJ1-2
d_gene: -
v_gene: TRBV6-5
abundance: -

CDR3nt: TGTGCCAGCCACGCAAGCGGGGAGATCGGTCAGCCCCAGCATTTT
CDR3aa: CASHASGEIGQPQHF
len: 15
j_gene: TRBJ1-5
d_gene: -
v_gene: TRBV6-1
abundance: few

CDR3nt: TGTGCCAGCAGCTTAAGAGGGTCAGATACGCAGTATTTT
CDR3aa: CASSLRGSDTQYF
len: 13
j_gene: TRBJ2-3
d_gene: -
v_gene: TRBV7-3
abundance: few

CDR3nt: TGCAGTGCTAGAGAGCCTACTGAGCAGTTCTTC
CDR3aa: CSAREPTEQFF
len: 11
j_gene: TRBJ2-1
d_gene: -
v_gene: TRBV20-1
abundance: few

CDR3nt: TGTGCCAGCTCACCCAGCAATGAGCAGTTCTTC
CDR3aa: CASSPSNEQFF
len: 11
j_gene: TRBJ2-1
d_gene: -
v_gene: TRBV18
abundance: -

CDR3nt: TGTGCCAGCAGTGGGGGGGGCGGGAAAAACACCGGGGAGCTGTTTTTT
CDR3aa: CASSGGGGKNTGELFF
len: 16
j_gene: TRBJ2-2
d_gene: -
v_gene: TRBV2
abundance: few

CDR3nt: TGTGCCAGCAGCCTAGGGGGCAGGGGGGAGAGTGAGCAGTTCTTC
CDR3aa: CASSLGGRGESEQFF
len: 15
j_gene: TRBJ2-1
d_gene: -
v_gene: TRBV7-8
abundance: few

CDR3nt: TGTGCCAGCAGTTCATGGACTAGCGGGATAGTCGGGGAGCTGTTTTTT
CDR3aa: CASSSWTSGIVGELFF
len: 16
j_gene: TRBJ2-2
d_gene: TRBD2
v_gene: TRBV27
abundance: -

CDR3nt: TGTGCCAGCAGCGATGAGACAGTCGATAATTCACCCCTCCACTTT
CDR3aa: CASSDETVDNSPLHF
len: 15
j_gene: TRBJ1-6
d_gene: -
v_gene: TRBV9
abundance: -

CDR3nt: TGTGCCAGCAGCTTAGAGGGCGGGAGACTATACAATGAGCAGTTCTTC
CDR3aa: CASSLEGGRLYNEQFF
len: 16
j_gene: TRBJ2-1
d_gene: TRBD2
v_gene: TRBV7-9
abundance: -

CDR3nt: TGTGCCAGCACCTGGGGCCATAATTCACCCCTCCACTTT
CDR3aa: CASTWGHNSPLHF
len: 13
j_gene: TRBJ1-6
d_gene: -
v_gene: TRBV6-1
abundance: few

CDR3nt: TGTGCCAGCAGTCCCCCCGGGACAGCCGCAAAGGGGACCGGGGAGCTGTTTTTT
CDR3aa: CASSPPGTAAKGTGELFF
len: 18
j_gene: TRBJ2-2
d_gene: TRBD1
v_gene: TRBV28
abundance: -

CDR3nt: TGTGCCAGCAGCTTGGGGGTGGAACTTAGCTATGAGCAGTTCTTC
CDR3aa: CASSLGVELSYEQFF
len: 15
j_gene: TRBJ2-1
d_gene: -
v_gene: TRBV5-4
abundance: few

CDR3nt: TGTGCCAGCAGCGTCGAGCGGGGGGTCCGCACAGATACGCAGTATTTT
CDR3aa: CASSVERGVRTDTQYF
len: 16
j_gene: TRBJ2-3
d_gene: TRBD2
v_gene: TRBV9
abundance: few

CDR3nt: TGTGCCAGCAGCCCCGGGGCTGGGACAGGGAGGAATGGCTACACCTTC
CDR3aa: CASSPGAGTGRNGYTF
len: 16
j_gene: TRBJ1-2
d_gene: TRBD1
v_gene: TRBV11-2
abundance: few

CDR3nt: TGTGCCTGGAGTGTACAAGGGGTGGCGACCCAGTACTTC
CDR3aa: CAWSVQGVATQYF
len: 13
j_gene: TRBJ2-5
d_gene: -
v_gene: TRBV30
abundance: -

CDR3nt: TGCGCCAGCAGCTTGGAATCCAGGGGGCTTTCTCCCTATGGCTACACCTTC
CDR3aa: CASSLESRGLSPYGYTF
len: 17
j_gene: TRBJ1-2
d_gene: TRBD1
v_gene: TRBV5-1
abundance: few

CDR3nt: TGTGCCAGCAGTTTCCGTACTAGCGGGGGGAAAGAGACCCAGTACTTC
CDR3aa: CASSFRTSGGKETQYF
len: 16
j_gene: TRBJ2-5
d_gene: TRBD2
v_gene: TRBV28
abundance: -

CDR3nt: TGTGCCAGCAGCCCCACCGGGAACACAGATACGCAGTATTTT
CDR3aa: CASSPTGNTDTQYF
len: 14
j_gene: TRBJ2-3
d_gene: -
v_gene: TRBV7-3
abundance: -

CDR3nt: TGTGCCACCAGCATCCGAGTCCAAGAGACCCAGTACTTC
CDR3aa: CATSIRVQETQYF
len: 13
j_gene: TRBJ2-5
d_gene: -
v_gene: TRBV15
abundance: many

CDR3nt: TGTGCCAGTAGTATGGGGAGGGGCACCGGGGAGCTGTTTTTT
CDR3aa: CASSMGRGTGELFF
len: 14
j_gene: TRBJ2-2
d_gene: TRBD2
v_gene: TRBV19
abundance: -

CDR3nt: TGTGCCTCGGGACAGGGTCAAGAGACCCAGTACTTC
CDR3aa: CASGQGQETQYF
len: 12
j_gene: TRBJ2-5
d_gene: TRBD1
v_gene: TRBV19
abundance: -

CDR3nt: TGTGCCAGCAGCTTAGTGAGTCGAGGGAAGTGCACCTTC
CDR3aa: CASSLVSRGKCTF
len: 13
j_gene: TRBJ1-2
d_gene: -
v_gene: TRBV7-9
abundance: -